This T cell receptor (beta chain) stems from a study of CD8 T cells in ankylosing spondylitis (TCRdb year 2017). Background on the whole study: To find TCR variants linked to disease, the study profiled T cell receptor beta repertoires in ankylosing spondylitis patients and healthy donors. The full study cohort comprised 25 ankylosing spondylitis patients and approximately 100 healthy donors. Peripheral blood was sampled, and synovial fluid was additionally collected from ankylosing spondylitis patients. What the work shows at the level of the full study, not this receptor alone: Some motif variants were previously reported in synovial fluid and blood of reactive arthritis patients, suggesting common disease-initiation mechanisms. Blood from ankylosing spondylitis patients appeared to be characterized by a TCR beta motif composed of eight highly homologous amino acid variants. The disease-linked clones were reported to be significantly enriched in matched synovial fluid samples from ankylosing spondylitis patients. The disease-linked clones had a CD8+ phenotype and were found at relatively low frequencies in peripheral blood.

CDR1 and CDR2 are read off the germline V gene as MDHEN and SYDVKM. For this chain, trimming is 6 bases at the V end and 4 bases at the J end, and the number of junction bases without a gene match is 4. Inclusive of the bounding cysteine and phenylalanine, the CDR3 is 14 residues long. The kept DNA is CDR3 alone, 42 bases in frame from the first base. This clonotype was picked up many times. It lacks a known antigen. Base quality data are lacking; no much larger clone is found one base away. Sequencing was carried out with an Illumina HiSeq 2500. Quantitative 5'-RACE with molecular barcodes was used to prepare TCR beta libraries. For the original study's pipeline: Disease-linked TCR variants were identified with a new computational method built on a probabilistic model of VDJ rearrangement. TCRdb cleaned the public reads at Q25 with fastp, built clones with MiXCR and kept in-frame beta chains. Rows are unified per CDR3 protein, each entry keeping the most common DNA and genes. Here the V and J calls rest on TCRdb's processing, not on the authors' analysis. For this sample there are some 220,000 distinct CDR3 sequences; about 6.7% appear just once. Of the sample, over 12% is held by the ten largest clones.

The source of this sequence is a male donor with ankylosing spondylitis. The rearrangement joined TRBV28 to TRBJ2-2, with 8 bases aligning to TRBD1. The sequenced sample was blood, either unsorted or a sorted T cell fraction (not recorded which). The CDR3 sequence is CASRDRVPTGELFF. The nucleotide sequence reads as follows: TGTGCCAGCAGGGACAGGGTGCCCACCGGGGAGCTGTTTTTT.